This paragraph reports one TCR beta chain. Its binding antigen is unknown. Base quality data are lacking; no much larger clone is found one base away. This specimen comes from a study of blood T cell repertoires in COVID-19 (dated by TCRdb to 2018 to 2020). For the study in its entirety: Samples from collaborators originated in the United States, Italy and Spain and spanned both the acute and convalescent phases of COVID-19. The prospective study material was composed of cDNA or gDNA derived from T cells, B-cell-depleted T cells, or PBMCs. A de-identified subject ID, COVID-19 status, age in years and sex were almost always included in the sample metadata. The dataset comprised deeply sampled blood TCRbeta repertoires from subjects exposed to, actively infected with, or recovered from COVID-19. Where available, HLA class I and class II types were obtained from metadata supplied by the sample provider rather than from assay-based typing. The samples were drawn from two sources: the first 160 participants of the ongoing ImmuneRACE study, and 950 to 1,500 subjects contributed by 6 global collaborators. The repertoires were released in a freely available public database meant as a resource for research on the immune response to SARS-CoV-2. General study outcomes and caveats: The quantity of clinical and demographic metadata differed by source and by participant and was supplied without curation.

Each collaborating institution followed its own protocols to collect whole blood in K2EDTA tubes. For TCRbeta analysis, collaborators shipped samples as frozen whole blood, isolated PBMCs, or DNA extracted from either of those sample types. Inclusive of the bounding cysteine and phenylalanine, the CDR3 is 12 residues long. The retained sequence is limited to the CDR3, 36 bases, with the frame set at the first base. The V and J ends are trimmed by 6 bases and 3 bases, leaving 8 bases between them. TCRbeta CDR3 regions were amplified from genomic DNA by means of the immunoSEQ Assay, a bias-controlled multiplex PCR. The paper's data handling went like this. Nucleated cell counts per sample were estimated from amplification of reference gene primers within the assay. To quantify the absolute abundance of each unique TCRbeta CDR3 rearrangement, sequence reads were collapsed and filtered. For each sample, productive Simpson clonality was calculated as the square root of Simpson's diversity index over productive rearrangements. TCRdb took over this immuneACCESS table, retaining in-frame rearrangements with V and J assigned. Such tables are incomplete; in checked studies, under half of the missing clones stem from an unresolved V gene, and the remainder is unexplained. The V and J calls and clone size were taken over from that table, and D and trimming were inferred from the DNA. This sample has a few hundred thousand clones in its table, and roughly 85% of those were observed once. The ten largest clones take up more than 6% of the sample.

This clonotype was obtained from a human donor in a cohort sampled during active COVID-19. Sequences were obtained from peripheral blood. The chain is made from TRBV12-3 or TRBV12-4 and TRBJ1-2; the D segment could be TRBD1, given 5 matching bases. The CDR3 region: CASSMTDYGYTF. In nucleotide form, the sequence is TGTGCCAGCAGCATGACAGACTATGGCTACACCTTC.